The 17 T cell receptor beta chains reported below all come from one sample, sequenced in a study of beta chain features in type 1 diabetes (dated by TCRdb to the late 2010s). General findings and caveats noted by the study authors: In all four CD4+ subsets, TCRB CDR3 length was moderately but significantly shorter in type 1 diabetes patients.

These receptors have no known antigen. The library relied on the immunoSEQ multiplex PCR assay. All of the isolated RNA was reverse transcribed with the High Capacity cDNA Reverse Transcription Kit, so expressed TCRB transcripts were sequenced. The clones in this table, taken by TCRdb from immuneACCESS, are in-frame only. Not every clone is retained; where verified, under half of the shortfall comes from an unresolved V gene, and the cause of the rest is unknown. A total of about 340,000 clones appear in this sample, over 7% of them only once. The ten largest clones represent roughly 1% of the sample. What was sequenced was central memory CD4+ T cells from blood. These receptors came from a man aged 25-45 years with type 1 diabetes.

This chain links TRBV7-2 with TRBJ2-7; TRBD1 matches 8 bases. Germline CDR1 is SGHTA and CDR2 is FQGNSA. Trimming at V came to 5 bases and at J to 5 bases, leaving 8 bases not matched to a gene. The CDR3 has 14 amino acids. CDR3 DNA: TGTGCCAGCAGCCCGGGACAGGCCCACCACGAGCAGTACTTC. Translated: CASSPGQAHHEQYF.

Note on this clone: The sample has other DNA sequences that encode this CDR3 too. The chain combines TRBV5-1 with TRBJ2-5, with a tentative D call TRBD1 (5 bases). Germline CDR1 and CDR2: SGHRS and YFSETQ. The CDR3 length is 13 residues. V lost 4 bases to trimming and J lost 4 bases, with 11 bases between them. In DNA form, the CDR3 reads TGCGCCAGCAGCCTCGGACAAGGAGAGACCCAGTACTTC. Translated, it gives CASSLGQGETQYF.

The rearrangement uses TRBV19 and TRBJ1-2; D is possibly TRBD1 (5 bases). Trimming took off 4 bases at V and 3 bases at J, with 9 bases between the two ends. Germline CDR1 is LNHDA and CDR2 is SQIVND (reference sequence). The CDR3 is 13 amino acids. CDR3 DNA sequence: TGTGCCAGTAGTAAGGGACTTGACTATGGCTACACCTTC. As protein: CASSKGLDYGYTF.

On this clone itself: Other nucleotide sequences from this sample produce the same CDR3. The chain couples TRBV5-1 to TRBJ2-5; possibly TRBD2 for D (6 bases). Germline V CDR1 and CDR2: SGHRS, YFSETQ. The CDR3 covers 14 residues. V was cut by 1 base and J by 2 bases, with 9 bases left in between. CDR3 nucleotide sequence: TGCGCCAGCAGCTTGAGGGGAGGACAAGAGACCCAGTACTTC. Encoded protein: CASSLRGGQETQYF.

V and J are TRBV7-9 and TRBJ2-2, with no clear D. CDR3 length equals 11 residues. CDR1 is SEHNR, CDR2 FQNEAQ, per germline (reference sequence). Trimming removed 0 bases at V and 9 bases at J, with 2 bases between. The CDR3 DNA sequence: TGTGCCAGCAGCTTAGCCAGGGAGCTGTTTTTT. Protein: CASSLARELFF.

The genes are TRBV30 and TRBJ1-1, with D tentatively TRBD1 (5 bases). The V and J ends lost 3 bases and 1 base respectively, with 9 bases between them. The CDR3 totals 13 residues. Germline V gene sequence: CDR1 GTSNPN, CDR2 SVGIG (reference sequence). DNA of the CDR3: TGTGCCTGGAGCGCCGGGGGGAACACTGAAGCTTTCTTT. Amino acids: CAWSAGGNTEAFF.

In its sample, this clone was seen a few times. This rearrangement joins TRBV7-2 to TRBJ2-2, with a weak D call TRBD1 (6 bases). The CDR3 contains 16 residues. V was pared by 4 bases and J by 0 bases, with 12 bases between. The germline gives CDR1 SGHTA, CDR2 FQGNSA. This CDR3 is CASSYYWTANTGELFF. DNA for the CDR3: TGTGCCAGCAGCTATTATTGGACAGCGAACACCGGGGAGCTGTTTTTT. The full variable domain, completed using reference TRBV7-2 and TRBJ2-2, is GAGVSQSPSNKVTEKGKDVELRCDPISGHTALYWYRQSLGQGLEFLIYFQGNSAPDKSGLPSDRFSAERTGGSVSTLTIQRTQQEDSAVYLCASSYYWTANTGELFFGEGSRLTVL.

This clone was counted a few times. The J gene is TRBJ2-2, the V gene TRBV14; D gene ambiguous. Per the germline V gene, CDR1 is SGHDN and CDR2 is FVKESK. V was cut by 4 bases and J by 3 bases, with 9 bases left in between. This CDR3 spans 14 amino acids. CDR3 DNA: TGTGCCAGCAGCCTTAATCTGGACACCGGGGAGCTGTTTTTT. Protein product: CASSLNLDTGELFF.

The rearrangement links TRBV5-1 to TRBJ1-4; D is possibly TRBD1 (5 bases). Germline V gene sequence: CDR1 SGHRS, CDR2 YFSETQ. The CDR3 contains 14 residues. The V end lost 4 bases, the J end lost 0 bases, and 7 bases lay between the germline ends. The CDR3 loop reads CASSVGATNEKLFF. CDR3 sequence (DNA): TGCGCCAGCAGCGTAGGGGCAACTAATGAAAAACTGTTTTTT.

In this sample, this clone turned up a few times. The chain carries TRBV10-2 and TRBJ2-1; 10 bases are a match to TRBD2. Trimming took 4 bases from V and 9 from J; bases not matched to a gene: 12. Germline assignment: CDR1 WSHSY and CDR2 SAAADI. The CDR3 is 16 residues long. The CDR3 coding sequence is TGCGCCAGCAGTGTACCTAGCGGGGGTTTTGAGGGTGAGCAGTTCTTC. Translation: CASSVPSGGFEGEQFF.

This rearrangement joins TRBV5-1 to TRBJ1-2; the D is unclear. Trimming stripped 3 bases from V and 8 bases from J, with 14 bases between. CDR1 and CDR2 from the germline V gene are SGHRS and YFSETQ. The CDR3 is 13 amino acids. Written as DNA, the CDR3 is TGCGCCAGCAGCTCAGGTGGTACTTGGGGCTACACCTTC. As protein: CASSSGGTWGYTF.

This clone was counted only a few times. The chain has TRBV5-4 and TRBJ2-3; TRBD2 matches at 7 bases. Germline loops: CDR1 SGHNT, CDR2 YYREEE (reference sequence). This CDR3 comprises 15 residues. V lost 2 bases, J lost 5 bases, and 8 bases stayed unmatched. The CDR3 region is CASSFSGAWEDTQYF. The DNA of the CDR3 is TGTGCCAGCAGCTTCAGCGGGGCTTGGGAAGATACGCAGTATTTT.

In this sample, this clone turned up a few times. CDR3 DNA: TGTGCCAGCAGCTTTGTTGACTCCTACAATGAGCAGTTCTTC. Protein: CASSFVDSYNEQFF. The gene calls are TRBV11-2 and TRBJ2-1; D gene uncertain. CDR1 is SGHAT, CDR2 FQNNGV, per germline. The CDR3 has 14 residues. V was shortened by 3 bases and J by 0 bases, with 6 bases between the two germline ends. Full variable domain (outside the CDR3, taken from reference TRBV11-2 and TRBJ2-1): EAGVAQSPRYKIIEKRQSVAFWCNPISGHATLYWYQQILGQGPKLLIQFQNNGVVDDSQLPKDRFSAERLKGVDSTLKIQPAKLEDSAVYLCASSFVDSYNEQFFGPGTRLTVL.

V gene TRBV7-9 combines with J gene TRBJ2-3; no clear D. V was trimmed by 4 bases and J by 4 bases, leaving 6 bases between them. Per the germline V gene, CDR1 is SEHNR and CDR2 is FQNEAQ (reference sequence). This CDR3 is 12 amino acids long. DNA for the CDR3: TGTGCCAGCAGCTCCGGTTCAGATACGCAGTATTTT. Its translation: CASSSGSDTQYF.

The rearrangement uses TRBV7-2 and TRBJ1-6, with 7 positions matching TRBD1. The CDR3 loop spans 17 amino acids. Germline assignment: CDR1 SGHTA and CDR2 FQGNSA. The ends lost 5 bases at V and 0 bases at J; junction bases unmatched: 7. The CDR3 loop is CASSLTGLSSYNSPLHF. The CDR3 nucleotides are TGTGCCAGCAGCCTGACAGGGCTCAGCTCCTATAATTCACCCCTCCACTTT. The full variable domain, rest sourced from reference TRBV7-2 and TRBJ1-6, is GAGVSQSPSNKVTEKGKDVELRCDPISGHTALYWYRQSLGQGLEFLIYFQGNSAPDKSGLPSDRFSAERTGGSVSTLTIQRTQQEDSAVYLCASSLTGLSSYNSPLHFGNGTRLTVT.

This clone was seen a handful of times. The identical CDR3 is also encoded by other nucleotide sequences in the sample. This CDR3 is CASSVGGGGETQYF. CDR3 bases: TGTGCCAGCAGCGTAGGGGGGGGAGGAGAGACCCAGTACTTC. This rearrangement joins TRBV9 to TRBJ2-5; 7 positions agree with TRBD2. CDR1 is SGDLS, CDR2 YYNGEE, per germline. V gave up 0 bases and J gave up 4 bases; unmatched junction bases: 3. CDR3 size: 14 residues.

The chain is built from TRBV5-6 and TRBJ2-1, with unresolved D. Germline CDR1 reads SGHDT; CDR2 reads YYEEEE. V was trimmed by 4 bases and J by 5 bases, leaving 10 bases between them. The CDR3 contains 13 residues. The CDR3 here is CASSQDGHNEQFF. The DNA of the CDR3 is TGTGCCAGCAGCCAGGACGGCCACAATGAGCAGTTCTTC.